The source of this T cell receptor (beta chain) is a study of blood T cell repertoires in COVID-19. Study-level information: Nucleic acid was either cDNA or gDNA, and it came from T cells, B-cell-depleted T cells, or PBMCs.

The CDR3 covers 11 residues. Germline values: CDR1 MNHEY, CDR2 SMNVEV (reference sequence). Trimming cost V 7 bases and J 6 bases, with 6 bases left between them. Sequencing used immunoSEQ multiplex PCR; TCRdb keeps in-frame clones, though not all of them. Of 250,000 to 350,000 clones in the sample, about 85% were seen once. The rearrangement joins TRBV27 to TRBJ2-2, with D maybe TRBD2 (5 bases). The TCR comes from a man between 18 and 29 years old with active or convalescent COVID-19. Sample: peripheral blood. CDR3 sequence reads: CASTGAGELFF. As DNA, the CDR3 is TGTGCCAGCACCGGGGCCGGGGAGCTGTTTTTT.